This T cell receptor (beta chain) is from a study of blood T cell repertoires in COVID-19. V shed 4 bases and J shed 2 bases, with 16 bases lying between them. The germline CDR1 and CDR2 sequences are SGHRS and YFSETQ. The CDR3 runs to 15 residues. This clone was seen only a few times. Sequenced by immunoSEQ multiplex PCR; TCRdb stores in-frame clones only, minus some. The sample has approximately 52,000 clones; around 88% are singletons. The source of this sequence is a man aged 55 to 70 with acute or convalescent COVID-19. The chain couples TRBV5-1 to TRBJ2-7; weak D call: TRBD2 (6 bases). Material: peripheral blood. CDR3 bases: TGCGCCAGCAGCCCGGCGGGACTTGGCCCCTACGAGCAGTACTTC. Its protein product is CASSPAGLGPYEQYF.